The 9 T cell receptor beta chains below were found in one sample sequenced in a study of T-cell memory formation after mild COVID-19. MiXCR, run by TCRdb on the 5' RACE reads, gives a single entry per CDR3 protein. The sample has under 300,000 distinct CDR3 sequences, around 16% seen once. Sequencing was performed on PBMCs or a T cell subset sorted from them (not recorded which). Receptor source: a man between 18 and 29 years old who had mild COVID-19 (a few samples of this study predate the infection). Cell type and time point are not known.

A few counts support this clonotype. The chain combines TRBV5-1 with TRBJ1-1; possibly TRBD1 for D (5 bases). CDR1 is SGHRS and CDR2 is YFSETQ in the germline V gene. Trimming left V 5 bases short and J 6 bases short, with 8 bases between. CDR3 length: 11 amino acids. The CDR3 DNA follows: TGCGCCAGCAGATCGGGGGCTGAAGCTTTCTTT. Protein: CASRSGAEAFF.

There are many counts of this clonotype. The chain joins TRBV5-1 to TRBJ1-1, with 7 bases matching TRBD1. The CDR3 has 14 amino acids. Trimming cost V 1 base and J 0 bases; bases outside gene matches: 0. Germline V gene lookup returns CDR1 SGHRS and CDR2 YFSETQ. CDR3 nucleotide sequence: TGCGCCAGCAGCTTGACAGGGGTGAACACTGAAGCTTTCTTT. Translating gives CASSLTGVNTEAFF. The full variable domain, rest sourced from reference TRBV5-1 and TRBJ1-1, is KAGVTQTPRYLIKTRGQQVTLSCSPISGHRSVSWYQQTPGQGLQFLFEYFSETQRNKGNFPGRFSGRQFSNSRSEMNVSTLELGDSALYLCASSLTGVNTEAFFGQGTRLTVV.

This clonotype has just a few counts. The chain recombines TRBV7-2 with TRBJ2-3; maybe TRBD2 (6 bases). The CDR3 extends over 13 amino acids. In germline, CDR1 is SGHTA, CDR2 FQGNSA. Between the trimmed V and J ends, which lost 2 bases and 7 bases, there was a span of 10 bases. DNA of the CDR3: TGTGCCAGCAGCTTACAACTAGCCCATACGCAGTATTTT. This sequence encodes CASSLQLAHTQYF.

This clonotype appeared a single time. The V and J genes are TRBV4-1 and TRBJ2-5, with 7 bases that match TRBD2. Germline-derived CDR1 and CDR2 are MGHRA and YSYEKL. The CDR3 sequence is 15 residues long. V dropped 0 bases and J dropped 4; count of bases not matched to a gene: 5. CDR3 protein: CASSQDRSGGETQYF. In DNA form, the CDR3 reads TGCGCCAGCAGCCAAGATAGGTCGGGGGGAGAGACCCAGTACTTC.

This clonotype turned up a few times. The chain is built from TRBV20-1 and TRBJ2-3; unclear D gene. This CDR3 has 14 amino acids. Germline V gene data show CDR1 as DFQATT and CDR2 as SNEGSKA (reference sequence). Trimming pared 4 bases from V and 4 bases from J, leaving 15 bases between. The CDR3 sequence is CSAKTPQTPDTQYF. In DNA, the CDR3 is TGCAGTGCTAAGACACCCCAGACGCCAGATACGCAGTATTTT.

The V gene is TRBV20-1, the J gene TRBJ1-2; possibly TRBD1 for D (6 bases). CDR3 size: 12 residues. Germline values: CDR1 DFQATT, CDR2 SNEGSKA (reference sequence). V shed 6 bases and J shed 3 bases, with 11 bases lying between them. The CDR3 region is CSALGQYYGYTF. The CDR3 coding sequence is TGCAGTGCCCTTGGACAGTACTATGGCTACACCTTC.

V is TRBV20-1 and J is TRBJ2-3, with 13 bases fitting TRBD2. Germline trimming cut 5 bases from V and 0 bases from J; bases unmatched to any gene: 2. CDR1 and CDR2 from the germline V gene are DFQATT and SNEGSKA (reference sequence). CDR3 length: 15 amino acids. CDR3 in amino acids: CSAGTSGVSTDTQYF. CDR3 bases: TGCAGTGCTGGGACTAGCGGGGTTAGCACAGATACGCAGTATTTT.

This clonotype was detected a few times. The V call is TRBV15, the J call TRBJ1-1; D may be TRBD1 (6 bases). This CDR3 is built from 15 residues. Looked up from germline, CDR1 is LNHNV and CDR2 is YYDKDF (reference sequence). Trimming removed 9 bases at V and 3 bases at J, with 20 bases between. CDR3 coding DNA: TGTGCCACTGCGAGATGGGCGTCAGGGGACACTGAAGCTTTCTTT. This gives the protein CATARWASGDTEAFF.

The gene calls are TRBV7-2 and TRBJ2-7, with D perhaps TRBD1 or TRBD2 (5 bases each). Per the germline V gene, CDR1 is SGHTA and CDR2 is FQGNSA. Trimming took off 1 base at V and 3 bases at J, with 13 bases between the two ends. The CDR3 covers 15 residues. CDR3 loop: CASSLGNGAYYEQYV. Written as DNA, the CDR3 is TGTGCCAGCAGCTTAGGTAACGGGGCCTACTACGAGCAGTACGTC.